The source of this T cell receptor beta chain is a study of CD8 T cells in ankylosing spondylitis. Regarding the study as a whole: There was reportedly significant enrichment of clones that were disease-linked in matched ankylosing spondylitis synovial fluid. Blood of patients with ankylosing spondylitis appeared to be characterized by a TCR beta motif of eight or nine highly homologous variants.

This CDR3 spans 14 amino acids. Germline CDR1 and CDR2: SGDLS and YYNGEE. Trimming removed 7 bases from V and 6 bases from J, with 20 bases in between. MiXCR, run by TCRdb on the 5' RACE reads, gives a single entry per CDR3 protein. This table holds 390,000 or so distinct CDR3 sequences, about a fifth found once. This clonotype was found a few times. Its cognate antigen is unknown. V usage is TRBV9 and J usage is TRBJ2-7; maybe TRBD2 (7 bases). The TCR was taken from a male donor with ankylosing spondylitis. The source material was blood, either unsorted or a sorted T cell fraction (not recorded which). CDR3: CASGRGEQTGEQYF. Written as DNA, the CDR3 is TGTGCCAGCGGGAGGGGGGAACAAACCGGCGAGCAGTACTTC.